The rows below give T cell receptor beta chains drawn from one sample of a study of T cell responses to AZD1222 COVID-19 vaccine. Method: immunoSEQ multiplex PCR; TCRdb's copy keeps in-frame clones and lacks some. The table lists about 81,000 clones, more than 70% of them singletons, with around 5.4% in the top ten. The sample here was peripheral blood, taken 28 days after the second AZD1222 dose. The source of these receptors is an adult who received the AZD1222 COVID-19 vaccine. Each CDR3 is given with its conserved first and last residue. The D gene is left open where the match is weak. Clone size is shown for a subset of rows, as once, few, many or a class of expanded clone.

TRBJ2-1,-,15,TRBV10-2,-,CASSEGRKRFDEQFF,TGCGCCAGCAGTGAGGGCAGGAAGCGCTTCGATGAGCAGTTCTTC
TRBJ1-1,-,15,TRBV6-6,-,CASWRGGLGNTEAFF,TGTGCCAGCTGGAGGGGGGGGCTAGGGAACACTGAAGCTTTCTTT
TRBJ2-6,-,15,TRBV18,-,CASSSQSSGANVLTF,TGTGCCAGCTCATCCCAGAGCTCTGGGGCCAACGTCCTGACTTTC
TRBJ1-2,TRBD1,15,TRBV4-2,-,CASSLQNRGGHGYTF,TGTGCCAGCAGCCTCCAAAACAGGGGAGGGCATGGCTACACCTTC
TRBJ2-2,-,15,TRBV7-2,-,CASSLGAANTGELFF,TGTGCCAGCAGCTTAGGGGCAGCGAACACCGGGGAGCTGTTTTTT
TRBJ2-3,TRBD2,15,TRBV28,-,CASSLGLAGDSREYF,TGTGCCAGCAGTTTAGGACTAGCGGGAGACTCAAGGGAGTATTTT
TRBJ1-6,-,17,TRBV27,-,CASSLTPPGSLSSPLHF,TGTGCCAGCAGCTTGACCCCTCCTGGTTCGCTCTCTTCACCCCTCCACTTT
TRBJ2-7,-,12,TRBV29-1,-,CSVEGNHYEQYF,TGCAGCGTTGAGGGGAACCACTACGAGCAGTACTTC
TRBJ2-4,TRBD1,17,TRBV7-9,-,CASSPPGTGGFKNIQYF,TGTGCCAGCAGCCCCCCCGGGACAGGGGGTTTCAAAAACATTCAGTACTTC
TRBJ1-3,-,12,TRBV30,-,CAWGQGGNTIYF,TGTGCCTGGGGGCAGGGGGGAAACACCATATATTTT
TRBJ1-1,-,15,TRBV27,-,CASSLGIRDRIEAFF,TGTGCCAGCAGTCTGGGAATCAGGGATAGGATTGAGGCTTTCTTT
TRBJ2-7,TRBD1,13,TRBV13,-,CASSLGQIYEQYF,TGTGCCAGCAGCCTGGGACAGATCTACGAGCAGTACTTC
TRBJ1-2,TRBD1,17,TRBV27,-,CASSKGTGGARNYGYTF,TGTGCCAGCAGCAAAGGGACAGGGGGCGCTCGGAACTATGGCTACACCTTC
TRBJ2-2,TRBD1,16,TRBV24-1,-,CATSLDTGGGTGELFF,TGTGCCACCTCTCTGGATACAGGGGGAGGCACCGGGGAGCTGTTTTTT
TRBJ1-5,-,13,TRBV28,-,CASSSGAGQPQHF,TGTGCCAGCAGTTCGGGGGCGGGGCAGCCCCAGCATTTT
TRBJ2-7,-,14,TRBV11-2,-,CASSPSPTVFEQYF,TGTGCCAGCAGCCCAAGCCCGACGGTCTTTGAGCAGTACTTC
TRBJ2-3,-,16,TRBV28,-,CASTFSPRGRSDTQYF,TGTGCCAGCACTTTCTCCCCCAGGGGGAGGTCAGATACGCAGTATTTT
TRBJ1-5,-,15,TRBV24-1,-,CATSDEQTPNQPQHF,TGTGCCACCAGTGATGAGCAGACTCCCAATCAGCCCCAGCATTTT
TRBJ1-2,-,13,TRBV5-1,few,CASSLDSNYGYTF,TGCGCCAGCAGCTTGGACTCTAACTATGGCTACACCTTC
TRBJ2-5,-,16,TRBV19,-,CASLPGEDLFWETQYF,TGTGCCAGTCTCCCAGGGGAGGATTTATTCTGGGAGACCCAGTACTTC
TRBJ2-7,TRBD1,16,TRBV7-6,few,CASSSGKGQATYEQYF,TGTGCCAGCAGCTCAGGAAAAGGACAGGCAACCTACGAGCAGTACTTC
TRBJ1-1,-,15,TRBV2,-,CASSPLGGGNTEAFF,TGTGCCAGCAGTCCCCTGGGAGGGGGGAACACTGAAGCTTTCTTT
TRBJ1-6,TRBD1,15,TRBV6-5,-,CASSYGDRNNSPLHF,TGTGCCAGCAGTTACGGGGACAGAAATAATTCACCCCTCCACTTT
TRBJ2-6,-,16,TRBV4-2,once,CASSQVWDSGANVLTF,TGTGCCAGCAGCCAAGTTTGGGACTCTGGGGCCAACGTCCTGACTTTC
TRBJ2-6,-,14,TRBV2,-,CASSRTSGANVLTF,TGTGCCAGCAGCCGGACCTCTGGGGCCAACGTCCTGACTTTC
TRBJ2-1,TRBD2,17,TRBV7-9,-,CASSLAGTSGSGNEQFF,TGTGCCAGCAGCTTAGCGGGGACTAGCGGGAGCGGCAATGAGCAGTTCTTC
TRBJ2-5,-,14,TRBV6-6,once,CASSSSGTPETQYF,TGTGCCAGCAGTTCCTCCGGGACACCAGAGACCCAGTACTTC
TRBJ2-1,TRBD2,17,TRBV28,-,CASSGGASGTSYNEQFF,TGTGCCAGCAGTGGAGGGGCTAGCGGAACTTCCTACAATGAGCAGTTCTTC
TRBJ1-1,TRBD1,15,TRBV19,-,CASMAPHRGKTEAFF,TGTGCCAGTATGGCCCCCCACAGGGGGAAGACTGAAGCTTTCTTT
TRBJ1-6,TRBD1,14,TRBV6-5,-,CASSFSGGESPLHF,TGTGCCAGCAGTTTCTCAGGGGGCGAGTCACCCCTCCACTTT
TRBJ1-6,-,14,TRBV2,few,CASRGRSINSPLHF,TGTGCCAGCAGAGGACGGAGTATTAATTCACCCCTCCACTTT
TRBJ2-7,-,14,TRBV19,once,CASRASGSFSEQYF,TGTGCCAGTCGGGCCAGTGGCTCCTTCTCCGAGCAGTACTTC
TRBJ1-5,TRBD1,16,TRBV2,-,CASSEDRDRVYQPQHF,TGTGCCAGCAGTGAAGATCGGGACAGGGTGTATCAGCCCCAGCATTTT
TRBJ1-2,TRBD1,15,TRBV18,-,CASSPPGQERNGYTF,TGTGCCAGCTCACCCCCCGGACAGGAACGGAATGGCTACACCTTC
TRBJ2-2,-,13,TRBV7-9,-,CASSLAKHGELFF,TGTGCCAGCAGCTTAGCCAAGCACGGGGAGCTGTTTTTT
TRBJ1-2,TRBD1,17,TRBV19,few,CASSIDHGTGGRYGYTF,TGTGCCAGTAGTATAGATCACGGGACAGGGGGCCGGTATGGCTACACCTTC
TRBJ2-1,-,18,TRBV27,-,CASSSAQGAGGKYNEQFF,TGTGCCAGCAGTTCCGCCCAAGGGGCAGGGGGGAAGTACAATGAGCAGTTCTTC